This T cell receptor (beta chain) was captured by sequencing in a study of radiotherapy plus CTLA-4 blockade in lung cancer. Repertoires were generated with immunoSEQ multiplex PCR, while TCRdb's copy carries only in-frame clones and drops some. The data contain 50,000 to 65,000 clones, 75% to 85% of them singletons. Germline V gives CDR1 SGHTA, CDR2 FQGNSA. Trimming shortened V by 4 bases and J by 0 bases, and 8 bases separated the two germline ends. This CDR3 is built from 14 residues. This specimen was peripheral blood, taken from a patient treated with radiotherapy plus ipilimumab. V is TRBV7-2 and J is TRBJ2-3; D is perhaps TRBD1 (5 bases). The TCR sequence derives from a human donor with non-small cell lung cancer who had a partial response to radiotherapy plus ipilimumab. CDR3 protein: CASSSDRSTDTQYF. The CDR3 nucleotides are TGTGCCAGCAGCTCTGACAGAAGCACAGATACGCAGTATTTT. Variable domain in full (rest from reference TRBV7-2 and TRBJ2-3): GAGVSQSPSNKVTEKGKDVELRCDPISGHTALYWYRQSLGQGLEFLIYFQGNSAPDKSGLPSDRFSAERTGGSVSTLTIQRTQQEDSAVYLCASSSDRSTDTQYFGPGTRLTVL.